Given below is one T cell receptor beta chain in context. These data originate in a study of cytomegalovirus exposure and HLA in healthy donors. In the PCR, 60 Vbeta and 13 Jbeta primers were used. Measured with immunoSEQ multiplex PCR; TCRdb has only the in-frame clones, and not every one. The table includes 90,000 to 100,000 clones, 55% to 70% detected once. This CDR3 spans 15 amino acids. V lost 3 bases to trimming and J lost 0 bases, with 9 bases between them. CDR1 and CDR2 from the germline V gene are SGHTA and FQGNSA. The clonotype comes from a boy younger than 18 in good health and CMV-seropositive. Sequenced material: PBMCs. This chain uses TRBV7-2 with TRBJ2-1; maybe TRBD2 (6 bases). The CDR3 sequence is CASSFTGSSYNEQFF. Here the CDR3 DNA reads TGTGCCAGCAGCTTCACCGGGAGCTCCTACAATGAGCAGTTCTTC.